Listed here are 2 T cell receptor beta chains from one sample, sequenced in a study. TCRdb re-called the RT-PCR reads with MiXCR, one entry per CDR3 protein. The repertoire consists of about 680,000 distinct CDR3 sequences, with approximately 15% occurring once and the leading ten covering 3.6%. Sequenced input: memory CD4+ T cells from blood. The receptor source for this set is a female donor in good health, serving as a healthy control.

This chain uses TRBV2 with TRBJ2-7; D gene ambiguous. Germline CDR1 is SNHLY and CDR2 is FYNNEI. V gave up 8 bases and J gave up 2 bases, with 7 bases separating them. CDR3 length equals 11 residues. Here the CDR3 reads CASWAAYEQYF. For the CDR3, the DNA is TGTGCCAGCTGGGCAGCCTACGAGCAGTACTTC.

This clonotype was observed a few times. V and J are TRBV7-9 and TRBJ2-1; no firm D call. The V gene's germline CDR1 is SEHNR and CDR2 FQNEAQ (reference sequence). Trimming removed 8 bases from V and 0 bases from J, with 11 bases in between. The CDR3 has 14 residues. In DNA, the CDR3 is TGTGCCAGCGGCCTCTCTAGCTCCTACAATGAGCAGTTCTTC. Its protein product is CASGLSSSYNEQFF.